Each of the 6 T cell receptor beta chains below was sequenced from the same sample in a study of pediatric ulcerative colitis. Method: immunoSEQ multiplex PCR; TCRdb's copy keeps in-frame clones and lacks some. The data contain some 60,000 clones, around 80% of them seen just once; the ten biggest clones take up around 5%. Input material: blood. The receptors come from a boy younger than 18 with moderate ulcerative colitis.

The chain recombines TRBV7-9 with TRBJ2-7; 7 bases agree with TRBD1. The CDR3 is 14 amino acids. CDR1 SEHNR and CDR2 FQNEAQ come from the germline V gene (reference sequence). Trimming removed 1 base from V and 2 bases from J; junction bases left unmatched: 2. For the CDR3, the DNA is TGTGCCAGCAGCTTAGGCCAGGGGGCCTACGAGCAGTACTTC. This sequence encodes CASSLGQGAYEQYF.

The genes are TRBV28 and TRBJ1-1; D unresolved. CDR3 length equals 16 residues. Between the trimmed V and J ends, which lost 5 bases and 3 bases, there was a span of 19 bases. CDR1 is MDHEN and CDR2 is SYDVKM in the germline V gene. Here the CDR3 reads CASSLLRTLGDTEAFF. The CDR3 DNA reads as TGTGCCAGCAGTCTCCTCCGGACCCTTGGGGACACTGAAGCTTTCTTT.

The chain is built from TRBV29-1 and TRBJ1-2; tentatively, D is TRBD1 (6 bases). This CDR3 contains 16 residues. Germline values: CDR1 SQVTM, CDR2 ANQGSEA. Trimming left V 5 bases short and J 8 bases short, with 27 bases between. This CDR3 reads CSVKPPTGQSNLGYTF. The CDR3 DNA follows: TGCAGCGTTAAACCCCCGACAGGACAGTCAAACTTGGGCTACACCTTC.

V and J are TRBV9 and TRBJ2-1; D is tentatively TRBD1 or TRBD2 (6 bases each). The V end lost 6 bases, the J end lost 6 bases, and 16 bases lay between the germline ends. The V gene's germline CDR1 is SGDLS and CDR2 YYNGEE. The CDR3 is 14 residues long. This CDR3 reads CASNRGDRVNEQFF. As DNA, the CDR3 is TGTGCCAGCAATAGGGGGGACCGGGTCAATGAGCAGTTCTTC. Together with reference TRBV9 and TRBJ2-1, the CDR3 gives the full variable domain: DSGVTQTPKHLITATGQRVTLRCSPRSGDLSVYWYQQSLDQGLQFLIQYYNGEERAKGNILERFSAQQFPDLHSELNLSSLELGDSALYFCASNRGDRVNEQFFGPGTRLTVL.

The sample holds a few counts of this clone. The chain combines TRBV6-1 with TRBJ1-4, with 11 bases identical to TRBD1. Germline loops: CDR1 MNHNS, CDR2 SASEGT. The CDR3 is made up of 14 amino acids. Trimming took 6 bases from V and 8 from J; bases not matched to a gene: 5. Written as DNA, the CDR3 is TGTGCCAGCAGCGGACAGGGGGCTTGGGAAAAACTGTTTTTT. Residues: CASSGQGAWEKLFF.

V gene TRBV30 combines with J gene TRBJ2-7, with TRBD2 matching over 12 bases. Germline trimming cut 2 bases from V and 5 bases from J; bases unmatched to any gene: 4. Per germline, CDR1 GTSNPN and CDR2 SVGIG (reference sequence). The CDR3 loop spans 14 amino acids. The CDR3, as DNA: TGTGCCTGGAGTTCCTGGACTAGCGGGGACGAGCAGTACTTC. Residues: CAWSSWTSGDEQYF.